This T cell receptor beta chain was documented in a study of T cell responses to AZD1222 COVID-19 vaccine. Assay used: immunoSEQ multiplex PCR; TCRdb lists only in-frame clones, some missing. The sample consists of some 84,000 clones, 80% to 90% of them appearing once. On this clone: Its cognate antigen is unknown.

Study-wide points: Clonal diversity was possibly underestimated; the donors were predominantly white British and more often female.

The receptor comes from an adult who received the AZD1222 COVID-19 vaccine. Sequenced material: peripheral blood, taken 28 days after the second AZD1222 dose.

DNA of the CDR3: TGTGCCAGCAGCTTGGATCAAAGACGAAACACTGAAGCTTTCTTT. It is translated as CASSLDQRRNTEAFF. The chain recombines TRBV5-4 with TRBJ1-1; D is unclear. CDR1 is SGHNT, CDR2 YYREEE, per germline (reference sequence). V gave up 0 bases and J gave up 2 bases, with 11 bases separating them. CDR3 length: 15 residues.